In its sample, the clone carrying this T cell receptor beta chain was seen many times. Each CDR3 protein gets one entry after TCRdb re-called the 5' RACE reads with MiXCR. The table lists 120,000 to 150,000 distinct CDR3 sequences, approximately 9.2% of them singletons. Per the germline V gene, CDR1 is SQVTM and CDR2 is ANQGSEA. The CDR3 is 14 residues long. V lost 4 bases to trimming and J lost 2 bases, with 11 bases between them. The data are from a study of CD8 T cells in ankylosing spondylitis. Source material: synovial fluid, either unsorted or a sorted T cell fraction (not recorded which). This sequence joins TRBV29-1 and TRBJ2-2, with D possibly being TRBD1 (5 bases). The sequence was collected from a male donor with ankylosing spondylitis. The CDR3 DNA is TGCAGCGTTGTGGGGCGAGCAAACACCGGGGAGCTGTTTTTT. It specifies CSVVGRANTGELFF.